Here is one T cell receptor (beta chain) with its context. Antigen specificity is unknown. One entry per CDR3 protein, called by TCRdb with MiXCR from the 5' RACE reads. Altogether approximately 890,000 distinct CDR3 sequences are present, roughly 12% being singletons, with the ten largest covering roughly 1.5%. The data stem from a study of identical twins. Points from the study as a whole: Its conclusions, products of cross-sectional statistical analysis, did not come from following the same donors.

The CDR3 length is 13 residues. Between the trimmed V and J ends, which lost 6 bases and 9 bases, there was a span of 14 bases. The germline V gene has CDR1 KGHDR and CDR2 SFDVKD. Healthy Caucasians, and only they, were the donors. The sample also formed part of further work on yellow fever vaccine responses in identical twins.

V usage is TRBV24-1 and J usage is TRBJ2-1, with D possibly TRBD2 on 6 matching bases. The material sequenced was PBMCs. This TCR came from a woman between 18 and 29 years old in good health. CDR3 bases: TGTGCCACCAGTATTGGGGTGCGGGGTGAGCAGTTCTTC. Its protein is CATSIGVRGEQFF.